This note documents a single T cell receptor beta chain sequence. The antigen it binds to is not known. The sample originates from a study of cytomegalovirus exposure and HLA in healthy donors (dated by TCRdb to 2016 to 2017). Some background on the complete study: In an earlier analysis of roughly 500 of the donors, around 300 Gb of sequence data and 100 million or so unique TCR beta sequences from 150 million to 200 million T cells were reported. The number of donors typed differed by locus, with roughly 620-630 for A, B, C, DRB1 and DQB1, 522 for DQA1, nearly 610 for DPA1, and some 440 for DPB1. An early release covering roughly 640 HLA-typed donors comprised about 300 gigabases of sequencing data and around 86 million unique TCR sequences. To study patterns of TCR occurrence, a later analysis re-analyzed previously published TCR beta repertoires from more than 550 donors and added high-resolution HLA genotyping. Class I and class II HLA loci were covered by the typing at four-digit resolution. Roughly five DR-DQ haplotypes were treated as single units for association and clustering because of strong linkage in the cohort. Besides the first cohort of about 730 subjects, a separate validation cohort made up of roughly 120 different subjects was used. The study aimed to test whether cataloging public T cell receptors could reveal signatures of past pathogen exposure. An earlier analysis of several hundred of the donors applied high-throughput TCR beta sequencing to assess whether each TCR beta V gene segment acted as functional or pseudogenic. Among the roughly 410 genotyped donors, around 81% belonged to the genetic ancestry cluster associated with self-reported Caucasian donors. High-throughput TCR immunosequencing, statistical association of individual TCRs with disease status, and machine learning were combined to predict cytomegalovirus infection status. On average, 235,054 unique TCR beta nucleotide sequences were sequenced per donor among 300 to 500 genotyped donors of the cohort, with 15% to 20% of those sequences being non-productive. Rather than drawing on any new phenotypic data, the later analysis identified candidate immune exposures from TCR beta sequences and the way those sequences occurred across donors. Donor age, sex, ethnicity and CMV serostatus were compiled alongside the repertoire data. A later genetic analysis used genome-wide SNP genotypes for about 65% of the 666 donors, treating that subset as a discovery cohort. Using immunosequencing, the study profiled T cell repertoires from fewer than 700 subjects and related those repertoires to cytomegalovirus serostatus. All discovery cohort repertoires had been generated using a single sequencing platform. Broader findings and caveats from the paper: HLA typing was unavailable for some donors at each locus, so association tests used only the typed subset. CMV serostatus was the only immune exposure information available for the cohort. In an earlier analysis of some 500 of the donors, most TCR beta V segments were observed in productive rearrangements about 87% or about 30% of the time, broadly matching IMGT annotations. The classifier was reported to diagnose cytomegalovirus status with high specificity and sensitivity in both the original cohort and the validation cohort. The authors suggested that the approach could potentially be generalized to other disease states and immunological phenotypes. Most CMV-associated TCR beta chains appeared to be HLA-restricted in a later analysis, and the HLA associations seemed to be driven largely by CMV exposure. A later genetic analysis reported fewer N-insertions in productive TCRs among donors in an Asian-associated ancestry cluster than the roughly 700-donor mean. In vitro tests confirmed that a few of the cytomegalovirus-associated TCR beta chains recognize cytomegalovirus antigens. A later analysis found that HLA-associated TCR beta chains were more clonally expanded and had lower generation probabilities than equally common non-associated chains. V-gene and J-gene trimming of TCR beta chains was associated with a missense DCLRE1C variant in a later genetic analysis, and the association was replicated in an independent cohort. A further reported finding was that TCR beta sequences accurately predicted the HLA-A and HLA-B alleles for most subjects in the first cohort. A later analysis found that TCR association rates varied across HLA loci, with DRB1 alleles showing the most associated TCRs and HLA-C alleles the fewest. Several of the top co-occurrence clusters appeared to be linked to parvovirus B19, influenza, CMV and Epstein-Barr virus, according to a later analysis. Because counts were too low, around 17 rarely observed V segments, including chromosome 9 orphons, were left out of the earlier analysis of 500 to 750 of the donors. Sequencing depth was assumed to be roughly uniform across donors in the presence/absence analyses, though that assumption may not hold. Some IMGT-functional V segments, including TRBV6-2 and TRBV6-3, could not be distinguished by the 87-base-pair reads and were therefore excluded. Linkage disequilibrium might explain the correlated functional status among segregating V segments, but an unknown experimental factor could not be excluded. Most TCR sequences were observed very rarely across donors, whereas some public TCRs were present in many individuals. A total of 164 TCR beta chains were listed by the study as associated with cytomegalovirus. In a later analysis, 16,951 TCR beta sequences were associated with specific HLA alleles at a false discovery rate of 0.05. A cluster of highly shared sequence variants was judged likely to be a technical artifact of the sequencing pipeline. When HLA alleles, especially DR and DQ, strongly co-occurred, attributing TCR associations to individual alleles was difficult. The cohort was sequenced for TCR beta chains only, and without alpha or paired-chain data the features that could be detected were limited.

The library relied on the immunoSEQ multiplex PCR assay. The multiplex PCR relied on a mix of 60 forward primers for TCR Vbeta segments and 13 reverse primers for TCR Jbeta segments. A multiplex PCR assay on genomic DNA amplified the CDR3 region of rearranged TCR beta genes. On the Illumina HiSeq System, the amplified TCR beta libraries were sequenced as 87-base-pair reads. Under the source paper's analysis protocol: A later analysis counted around 72 million unique TCR beta chains across the 640 or so repertoires, and 10 million to 11 million of these chains were shared by at least two donors. Raw reads were error-corrected and collapsed into unique sequences by a nearest-neighbor algorithm in which closely related sequences were merged to remove PCR and sequencing errors. CDR3 sequences were aligned to IMGT reference sequences to assign V, D and J gene segments. For a sequence to be retained, a match of at least six nucleotides to both a V gene segment and a J gene segment was required. Rearrangements were classified as productive when the CDR3 lacked stop codons and remained in frame with V and J, and all other rearrangements were classified as non-productive. CDR3 was defined according to IMGT convention as the region running from the second conserved V-encoded cysteine to the conserved J-encoded phenylalanine. The earlier analysis of about 610 of the donors excluded any sequence lacking an unambiguous match to a single V gene segment. In an earlier analysis of almost 600 of the donors, a V segment was called functional when productive rearrangements were above 56.7%, and segregating when the standard deviation between donors exceeded 5%. A statistical classification framework was developed to diagnose cytomegalovirus status using the catalog of TCR beta chain sequences. In a later analysis, V and J genes were assigned by comparing TCR nucleotide sequences against IMGT/GENE-DB human TR gene sequences. A later analysis assigned CDR3 sequences and most-parsimonious VDJ recombination scenarios with the TCRdist pipeline. In a later analysis, each TCR beta chain was defined by its CDR3 amino acid sequence together with its V-gene family, and reads lacking a unique V-gene family were excluded. To address suspected cross-contamination and a sequencing artifact, a later analysis removed 450 to 700 highly shared, low-generation-probability nucleotide sequences. A later analysis calculated a clonal expansion index for each public chain from normalized within-repertoire ranks of inferred template counts. A later analysis computed generation probabilities with a VDJ recombination model fitted to out-of-frame rearrangements, and checked the results against IGoR. A later analysis scored TCR-TCR, TCR-HLA and TCR-CMV co-occurrence with hypergeometric tests, applying a repertoire-size bias correction to TCR pairs. To estimate false discovery rates, a later analysis permuted the HLA or CMV assignments 20 times. In a later analysis, co-occurring TCRs were grouped using DBSCAN, with TCRdist sequence similarity added in when clustering inside HLA-allele-positive subsets. For co-occurrence clustering, repertoires with fewer than 30,000 or more than 120,000 public chains were excluded, along with five repertoires with anomalous nucleotide sharing. Held by TCRdb, this immuneACCESS table contains in-frame sequences only and omits some clones. Under half of the omission traces to an unresolved V gene where checked; the cause of the rest is unknown. V and J calls and clone size are those listed in that table; D and trimming were worked out from the DNA. This sample's table has entries for about 140,000 clones. Clones ranked in the top ten supply about 0.96% of the sample.

The cohort comprised some 700 healthy bone marrow donors. Cohort members were all nominally healthy when sampled, although unrecorded immune exposures were likely present. The donor tested CMV seronegative, placing the donor among the 300 to 450 seronegative members of the cohort. Every donor gave a peripheral blood sample, and the peripheral blood mononuclear cells from that sample were used for TCR beta sequencing. Genomic DNA extraction from the blood cell samples was performed with the Qiagen DNeasy Blood Extraction Kit. The CDR3 runs 12 residues from the cysteine to the phenylalanine. The kept DNA is CDR3 alone, 36 bases in frame from the first base. After removal of 8 bases from V and 4 bases from J, the junction retains 4 bases not matched to a gene.

The sequencing sample was made of PBMCs. The V and J genes are TRBV23-1 and TRBJ1-2; 7 bases in between match TRBD1. TRBV23-1 carries the ORF label, with uncertain function. This sequence was found in a male donor in good health and CMV-seronegative. The sequence in DNA is TGCGCCAGCCGGGACAGATTCTATGGCTACACCTTC. Protein translation: CASRDRFYGYTF.